These T cell receptor beta chains were read from a single sample in a study of T cell responses to AZD1222 COVID-19 vaccine. The assay was immunoSEQ multiplex PCR, and TCRdb's table has in-frame clones only and misses some. The data show more than 110,000 clones, 90% seen once. The sample here was peripheral blood, taken on day 0 of AZD1222 vaccination. The receptors were sampled from an adult in good health. CDR3s include the opening cysteine and the closing phenylalanine or tryptophan. A D gene is named only where the DNA matches it firmly. Clone size is given for some rows only: seen once, a few or many times, or a class if the clone is expanded.

cdr3_length	j_call	d_call	clone_size	v_call	cdr3_nt	cdr3_aa
15	TRBJ1-5	NA	NA	TRBV9	TGTGCCAGCAGCGTAGATGGGGGGGGCAATCAGCCCCAGCATTTT	CASSVDGGGNQPQHF
13	TRBJ1-2	TRBD1	NA	TRBV5-6	TGTGCCAGCAGCTTGAGTACAGGGGTTGGCTACACCTTC	CASSLSTGVGYTF
19	TRBJ2-1	TRBD2	NA	TRBV29-1	TGCAGCGTTGAAGGACTAGCGGGAGTTTCCCGCGGGGCCTACAATGAGCAGTTCTTC	CSVEGLAGVSRGAYNEQFF
16	TRBJ2-1	TRBD2	NA	TRBV5-1	TGCGCCAGCAGCACGGGACTAGCGGGAGGAACCAATGAGCAGTTCTTC	CASSTGLAGGTNEQFF
12	TRBJ1-2	NA	NA	TRBV27	TGTGCCAGCAGAGGCGCGGGGCCGGGCTACACCTTC	CASRGAGPGYTF
18	TRBJ1-2	NA	NA	TRBV10-3	TGTGCCATCAGTGAGTCTAGGGCCACAGGATTCGCCACCAGGGGCTACACCTTC	CAISESRATGFATRGYTF
12	TRBJ2-7	NA	NA	TRBV2	TGTGCCAGCAGGCCGAACGTCGTCGAGCAGTACTTC	CASRPNVVEQYF
18	TRBJ1-5	NA	NA	TRBV7-9	TGTGCCAGCAGCGTTCCGGGCCCCACGACGGTGAGGGATATACCCCAGCATTTT	CASSVPGPTTVRDIPQHF
16	TRBJ1-6	NA	NA	TRBV5-5	TGTGCCAGCAGGCAAAGAACCGACAGTTTAAGCTCACCCCTCCACTTT	CASRQRTDSLSSPLHF
15	TRBJ1-2	TRBD1	NA	TRBV19	TGTGCCAGTAGGCCAACAGGGGGCGGCAGTAATGGCTACACCTTC	CASRPTGGGSNGYTF
16	TRBJ2-1	TRBD2	few	TRBV9	TGTGCCAGCAGCGTAGTCGTCCGGGGGGGATACAATGAGCAGTTCTTC	CASSVVVRGGYNEQFF
14	TRBJ1-2	NA	NA	TRBV6-5	TGTGCCAGCAGCTCAAAGGGCGCGGTCTATGGCTACACCTTC	CASSSKGAVYGYTF
15	TRBJ1-2	NA	once	TRBV6-6	TGTGCCAGCAGCCGACCGGGGGAAGCTAACTATGGCTACACCTTC	CASSRPGEANYGYTF
16	TRBJ2-6	TRBD1	NA	TRBV6-2/TRBV6-3	TGTGCCAGCAGTTTCGGGGGGACAGGGGAGGCCAACGTCCTGACTTTC	CASSFGGTGEANVLTF
13	TRBJ1-2	NA	once	TRBV24-1	TGTGCCACCAGTGATGGGGTTTACTATGGCTACACCTTC	CATSDGVYYGYTF
17	TRBJ1-1	NA	NA	TRBV11-3	TGTGCCAGCAGCTCCGCCGAGTGGGCCGCTATGAACACTGAAGCTTTCTTT	CASSSAEWAAMNTEAFF
14	TRBJ1-4	NA	NA	TRBV29-1	TGCAGCGTTGTCCAATCCTATGCGAATGAAAAACTGTTTTTT	CSVVQSYANEKLFF
13	TRBJ2-5	NA	few	TRBV19	TGTGCCAGTAGTATCCGGGGAAGGGAGACCCAGTACTTC	CASSIRGRETQYF
16	TRBJ1-2	TRBD1	NA	TRBV5-1	TGCGCCAGCAGCCCCATTAGGGACAGGGGAGGCTATGGCTACACCTTC	CASSPIRDRGGYGYTF
13	TRBJ1-1	NA	NA	TRBV7-9	TGTGCCAGCAGCTTAGTGGGGGACACTGAAGCTTTCTTT	CASSLVGDTEAFF
14	TRBJ2-2	NA	NA	TRBV9	TGTGCCAGCAGTAGCTTCGGTGGGACCGGGGAGCTGTTTTTT	CASSSFGGTGELFF
14	TRBJ1-4	TRBD1	NA	TRBV4-1	TGCGCCAGCAGCCCTCAGACAGGGAACGGAAAACTGTTTTTT	CASSPQTGNGKLFF
13	TRBJ1-2	NA	NA	TRBV5-1	TGCGCCAGCAGCTTCCAGGGTAACTATGGCTACACCTTC	CASSFQGNYGYTF